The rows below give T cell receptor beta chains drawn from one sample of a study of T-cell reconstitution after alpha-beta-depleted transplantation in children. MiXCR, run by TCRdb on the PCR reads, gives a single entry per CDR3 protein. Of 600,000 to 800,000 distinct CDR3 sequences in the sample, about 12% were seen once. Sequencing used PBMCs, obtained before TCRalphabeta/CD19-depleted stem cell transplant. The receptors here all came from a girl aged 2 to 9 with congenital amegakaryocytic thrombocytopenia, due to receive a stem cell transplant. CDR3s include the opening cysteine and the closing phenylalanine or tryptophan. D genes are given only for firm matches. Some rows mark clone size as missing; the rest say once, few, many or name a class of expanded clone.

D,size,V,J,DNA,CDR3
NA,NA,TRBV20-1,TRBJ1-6,TGCAGTGCTAGAGGGACCCTGGAAGCGGGCTATAATTCACCCCTCCACTTT,CSARGTLEAGYNSPLHF
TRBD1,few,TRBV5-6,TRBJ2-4,TGTGCCAGCAGACGGACAGGGGGTGGGGGAAACATTCAGTACTTC,CASRRTGGGGNIQYF
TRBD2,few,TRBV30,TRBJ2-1,TGTGCCTGGAGTGTACGACTAGCGGGCAATGAGCAGTTCTTC,CAWSVRLAGNEQFF
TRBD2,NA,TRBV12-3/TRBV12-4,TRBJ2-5,TGTGCCAGCAGTTCAGGACTAGCGGGAGATCTAGAGACCCAGTACTTC,CASSSGLAGDLETQYF
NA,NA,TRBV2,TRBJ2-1,TGTGCCAGCAGTGAAGCTGGGCTGCTGAGCTCCTACAATGAGCAGTTCTTC,CASSEAGLLSSYNEQFF
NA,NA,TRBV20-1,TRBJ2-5,TGCAGTGCTAGAGATAATGGTTATGTGGGGAGAAGGCAAGAGACCCAGTACTTC,CSARDNGYVGRRQETQYF
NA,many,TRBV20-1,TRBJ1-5,TGCAGTGCGGCGATCGGGGCGGATCAGCCCCAGCATTTT,CSAAIGADQPQHF
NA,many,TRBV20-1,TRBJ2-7,TGCAGTGCTAGAGATGTTGCGAACGAGCAGTACTTC,CSARDVANEQYF
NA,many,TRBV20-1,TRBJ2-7,TGCAGTGCTAGCCCCCTCTCACTTCTGGGGTACTACGAGCAGTACTTC,CSASPLSLLGYYEQYF
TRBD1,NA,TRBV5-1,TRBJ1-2,TGCGCCAGCAGCTCGGGACAGGGAATGGTAGGCTACACCTTC,CASSSGQGMVGYTF
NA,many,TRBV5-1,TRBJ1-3,TGCGCCAGCAGTTACGGGGAGTCCGTGTACAACACCATATATTTT,CASSYGESVYNTIYF
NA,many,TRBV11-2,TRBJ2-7,TGTGCCAGCAGCTTAGTGGGGAGGATAGCCTACGAGCAGTACTTC,CASSLVGRIAYEQYF
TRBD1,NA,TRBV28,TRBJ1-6,TGTGCCAGCAGTCGGGGGCGGGACAGGGGATGGAGCTCCTATAATTCACCCCTCCACTTT,CASSRGRDRGWSSYNSPLHF
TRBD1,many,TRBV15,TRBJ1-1,TGTGCCACCAGCAGAGATGGTGTCAGGGGGCTATCCACTGAAGCTTTCTTT,CATSRDGVRGLSTEAFF
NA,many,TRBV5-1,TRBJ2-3,TGCGCCAGCAGTCTAGCGAGGAGCACAGATACGCAGTATTTT,CASSLARSTDTQYF
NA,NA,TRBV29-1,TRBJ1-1,TGCAGCGTTGAAGTACCGACAGGGAACACTGAAGCTTTCTTT,CSVEVPTGNTEAFF
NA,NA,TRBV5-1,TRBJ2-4,TGCGCCAGCAGCTTGGCCGGGGGACAGAAGGGAAACATTCAGTACTTC,CASSLAGGQKGNIQYF
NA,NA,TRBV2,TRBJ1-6,TGTGCCAGCACGAGGACATCGAGCTCCTATAATTCACCCCTCCACTTT,CASTRTSSSYNSPLHF
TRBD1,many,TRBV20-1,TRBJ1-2,TGCAGTGCTACCTTTTTTACAGGGGGAGGCTACACCTTC,CSATFFTGGGYTF
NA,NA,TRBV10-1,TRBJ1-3,TGCGCCAGCAGTGCTGGAACCGGGGAGCGGAACACCATATATTTT,CASSAGTGERNTIYF
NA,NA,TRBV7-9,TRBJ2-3,TGTGCCAGCAGCTCAAGTCGGCTAGACGGTGTCGCAGATACGCAGTATTTT,CASSSSRLDGVADTQYF
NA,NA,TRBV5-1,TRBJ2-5,TGCGCCAGCAGCTTGTCGACAGGCGAGGAGACCCAGTACTTC,CASSLSTGEETQYF
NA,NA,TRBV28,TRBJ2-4,TGTGCCAGCAGTTTATTAGTAGGAACCCTAGCCAAAAACATTCAGTACTTC,CASSLLVGTLAKNIQYF
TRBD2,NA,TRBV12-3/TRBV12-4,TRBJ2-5,TGTGCCAGCAGTTTTTACGGGAGAGGACTAGCGGGAATTTTTACGGAGACCCAGTACTTC,CASSFYGRGLAGIFTETQYF
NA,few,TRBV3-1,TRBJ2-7,TGTGCCAGCAGCCATGAGGGATTGGAGCAGTACTTC,CASSHEGLEQYF
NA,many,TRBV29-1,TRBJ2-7,TGCAGCGTTGAAGAACAGGCTAACCACGAGCAGTACTTC,CSVEEQANHEQYF
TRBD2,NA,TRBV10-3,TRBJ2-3,TGTGCCATCCAGTCCAGCCATCCATCTAACTCGACTAGCGGGAGAGTGAATACGCAGTATTTT,CAIQSSHPSNSTSGRVNTQYF
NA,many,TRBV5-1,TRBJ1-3,TGCGCCAGCAGCTTGGCCTCTCGGGTAACTGGAAACACCATATATTTT,CASSLASRVTGNTIYF
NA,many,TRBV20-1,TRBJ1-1,TGCAGTGCCGACAAGGGCTTTGAAGCTTTCTTT,CSADKGFEAFF
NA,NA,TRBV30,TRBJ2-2,TGTGCCTGGAGGTTGCTACAGGGGGGGATCACCGGGGAGCTGTTTTTT,CAWRLLQGGITGELFF
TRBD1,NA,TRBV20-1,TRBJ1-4,TGCAGTGCTTCCGGGACAGGGGGCGAAAAACTGTTTTTT,CSASGTGGEKLFF
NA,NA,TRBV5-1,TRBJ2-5,TGCGCCAGCAGCTACAGGGTTCAAGAGACCCAGTACTTC,CASSYRVQETQYF
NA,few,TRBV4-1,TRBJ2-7,TGCGCCAGCAGCCCCAAGGAGACATTTTACGAGCAGTACTTC,CASSPKETFYEQYF
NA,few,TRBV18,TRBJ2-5,TGTGCCAGCTCCTCCACAGGGTTTAATGGAGAGACCCAGTACTTC,CASSSTGFNGETQYF
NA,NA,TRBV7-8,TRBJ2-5,TGTGCCAGCAGCTTGTACCGACTCCCCCCCCAGGGTTATGGAGAGACCCAGTACTTC,CASSLYRLPPQGYGETQYF
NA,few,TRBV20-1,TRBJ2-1,TGCAGTGCCCCACTTGCGGCTAGATGGGACAATGAGCAGTTCTTC,CSAPLAARWDNEQFF
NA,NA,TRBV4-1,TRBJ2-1,TGCGCCAGCAGCCAAGAAGGAGGGCGGTTCAATGAGCAGTTCTTC,CASSQEGGRFNEQFF
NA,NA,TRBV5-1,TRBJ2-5,TGCGCCAGCAGCTTGGATCTGAATCAAGAGACCCAGTACTTC,CASSLDLNQETQYF
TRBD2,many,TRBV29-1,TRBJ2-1,TGCAGCGTTGAACGGCGCGGGAGTTACAATGAGCAGTTCTTC,CSVERRGSYNEQFF
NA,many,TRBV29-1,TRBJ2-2,TGCAGCGTTGGCACCGGGGAGCTGTTTTTT,CSVGTGELFF
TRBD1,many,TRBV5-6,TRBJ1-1,TGTGCCAGCAGCCGATTGGACAGGGACGTAATGGCTTTCTTT,CASSRLDRDVMAFF